This TCR beta chain was profiled in a study of T-cell reconstitution after alpha-beta-depleted transplantation in children. Study results and caveats: Alpha-beta T cells about two months after transplant reportedly derived from several hundred expanded graft clones. Some patients' high day-60 TCRbeta diversity was traced to surviving recipient T cells and thymic progenitors. At the one-year point after transplant, T-cell counts and TCRbeta diversity were found to come mostly from T cells that had been newly produced.

This clonotype has ten or more counts. Its matching antigen is unknown. The junction had 9 bases not matched to a gene; V was cut back by 6 bases and J by 3 bases. Germline CDR1 and CDR2: DFQATT and SNEGSKA (reference sequence). The CDR3 is 16 amino acids. It was with unique molecular identifiers that the TCRbeta library was prepared. TCRdb independently ran MiXCR on the PCR reads; one entry per CDR3 protein. The sample has more than 90,000 distinct CDR3 sequences, 10% seen once; the top ten hold less than 45%. This clonotype was obtained from a boy aged 2 to 10 with acute lymphoblastic leukemia, due to receive a stem cell transplant. This material consisted of PBMCs, taken before TCRalphabeta/CD19-depleted stem cell transplant. V gene TRBV20-1 combines with J gene TRBJ2-3; 13 bases align to TRBD2. DNA for the CDR3: TGCAGTGCCATAACCCGGACTAGCGGGAGTACAGATACGCAGTATTTT. Protein sequence: CSAITRTSGSTDTQYF.